Presented here are 31 T cell receptor beta chains from one specimen sequenced in a study of T cells after yellow fever vaccination. MiXCR, run by TCRdb on the 5' RACE reads, gives a single entry per CDR3 protein. The sample has about 320,000 distinct CDR3 sequences, around 10% seen once. Sequenced here: CD4+ T cells sorted from PBMCs, sampled 45 days after the yellow fever booster vaccination. The receptor set was obtained from a man between 18 and 35 years old who received the YFV17D yellow fever vaccine.

The chain combines TRBV7-2 with TRBJ1-4; perhaps TRBD1 as D (6 bases). The CDR3 loop spans 15 amino acids. Trimming took 8 bases from V and 2 from J, leaving 15 bases between them. Germline loops: CDR1 SGHTA, CDR2 FQGNSA. CDR3 sequence: CASCYQGTTNEKLFF. The CDR3 DNA is TGTGCCAGCTGTTATCAGGGGACCACTAATGAAAAACTGTTTTTT. The variable domain in full, with the rest retrieved from reference TRBV7-2 and TRBJ1-4, is GAGVSQSPSNKVTEKGKDVELRCDPISGHTALYWYRQSLGQGLEFLIYFQGNSAPDKSGLPSDRFSAERTGGSVSTLTIQRTQQEDSAVYLCASCYQGTTNEKLFFGSGTQLSVL.

The CDR3 DNA is TGCAGTGCCACAAAGACTGGGGTTCGCCACCGTCATTACGAGCAGTACTTC. As protein: CSATKTGVRHRHYEQYF. The J gene is TRBJ2-7, the V gene TRBV20-1, with D hard to call. The V gene lost 6 bases and the J gene lost 4 bases, with 28 bases spanning the gap. Germline loops: CDR1 DFQATT, CDR2 SNEGSKA (reference sequence). The CDR3 has 17 amino acids.

The V call is TRBV4-1, the J call TRBJ1-1; a weak D match, TRBD1 (5 bases). The germline V and J ends were trimmed by 3 bases and 7 bases, with 21 bases remaining between them. Germline V CDR1 and CDR2: MGHRA, YSYEKL. There are 16 residues in the CDR3. CDR3 sequence: CASSHQVGRREGEAFF. The CDR3 nucleotides read TGCGCCAGCAGCCACCAGGTCGGCCGCAGGGAAGGTGAAGCTTTCTTT.

V usage is TRBV20-1 and J usage is TRBJ1-2; perhaps TRBD1 as D (6 bases). CDR3 size: 14 residues. V was pared by 3 bases and J by 4 bases, with 15 bases between. Germline CDR1 is DFQATT and CDR2 is SNEGSKA (reference sequence). The CDR3: CSASPTGFVYGYTF. The CDR3 nucleotides are TGCAGTGCTAGCCCTACAGGGTTCGTCTATGGCTACACCTTC.

This clonotype occurred a few times. The chain's CDR3 is CASSLGGGSGANVLTF. In nucleotides, the CDR3 is TGTGCCAGCAGCCTGGGAGGGGGCTCTGGGGCCAACGTCCTGACTTTC. The chain uses TRBV7-8 and TRBJ2-6; TRBD2 might be the D (7 bases). Germline values: CDR1 SGHVS, CDR2 FQNEAQ. This CDR3 is built from 16 residues. Trimming removed 5 bases at V and 0 bases at J, with 11 bases between.

This clonotype was seen many times. The V and J genes are TRBV7-9 and TRBJ2-7, with D maybe TRBD1 (5 bases). The CDR3 covers 11 residues. From germline, CDR1 is SEHNR and CDR2 FQNEAQ (reference sequence). V was shortened by 4 bases and J by 9 bases, with 10 bases between the two germline ends. The CDR3 DNA is TGTGCCAGCAGCTCAGGGTTCGGGCAGTACGTC. Protein sequence: CASSSGFGQYV.

J is TRBJ2-3 and V is TRBV5-1, with 11 bases lining up with TRBD2. Losses at the gene ends were 4 bases for V and 2 bases for J; bases not matched to a gene: 3. The CDR3 consists of 15 residues. Germline V CDR1 and CDR2: SGHRS, YFSETQ. The CDR3 loop is CASSQTSGTTDTQYF. The CDR3 DNA reads TGCGCCAGCAGCCAGACTAGCGGGACCACAGATACGCAGTATTTT.

Only a few counts were recorded for this clonotype. This chain connects TRBV7-2 to TRBJ1-3, with a tentative D call TRBD1 (6 bases). This CDR3 contains 17 residues. The ends were cut back, 5 bases at V and 0 bases at J, with 17 bases in the middle. The V gene's germline CDR1 is SGHTA and CDR2 FQGNSA. CDR3 residues: CASSVWGRPSSGNTIYF. The CDR3 DNA follows: TGTGCCAGCAGCGTGTGGGGGCGGCCTAGCTCTGGAAACACCATATATTTT.

V is TRBV28 and J is TRBJ1-2; the D is unclear. Trimming cost V 5 bases and J 4 bases, with 11 bases left between them. The CDR3 totals 13 residues. Per the germline V gene, CDR1 is MDHEN and CDR2 is SYDVKM. CDR3 coding DNA: TGTGCCAGCAGTCTCCCGGGGTTCTATGGCTACACCTTC. Residues: CASSLPGFYGYTF.

The chain links TRBV5-1 to TRBJ1-1, with TRBD1 as a possible D gene (6 bases). Trimming took 6 bases from V and 3 from J, leaving 12 bases between them. This CDR3 contains 13 residues. Germline-derived CDR1 and CDR2 are SGHRS and YFSETQ. In nucleotides, the CDR3 is TGCGCCAGCACCCCGGACAGTCACACTGAAGCTTTCTTT. Amino acids: CASTPDSHTEAFF. The whole variable domain, filled in from reference TRBV5-1 and TRBJ1-1, reads KAGVTQTPRYLIKTRGQQVTLSCSPISGHRSVSWYQQTPGQGLQFLFEYFSETQRNKGNFPGRFSGRQFSNSRSEMNVSTLELGDSALYLCASTPDSHTEAFFGQGTRLTVV.

This sequence joins TRBV7-2 and TRBJ2-1, with 10 bases fitting TRBD1. Per germline, CDR1 SGHTA and CDR2 FQGNSA. The CDR3 has 15 residues. J was trimmed by 4 bases and V by 5 bases; bases with no gene match: 5. CDR3 amino acids: CASSADRGFYNEQFF. The DNA for the CDR3 is TGTGCCAGCAGCGCGGACAGGGGGTTTTACAATGAGCAGTTCTTC.

In its sample, this clonotype was seen a few times. The chain employs TRBV12-3 or TRBV12-4 and TRBJ2-3, with D possibly matching TRBD2 (6 bases). This CDR3 is 15 amino acids long. Trimming stripped 6 bases from V and 3 bases from J, with 16 bases between. CDR3 nucleotide sequence: TGTGCCAGCAGCCCCCCGCGGGGACGTACAGATACGCAGTATTTT. Encoded protein: CASSPPRGRTDTQYF.

Only a few counts were recorded for this clonotype. This chain links TRBV24-1 with TRBJ2-3, with D possibly matching TRBD2 (6 bases). The V and J ends lost 3 bases and 4 bases respectively, with 13 bases between them. Germline V lookup: CDR1 KGHDR, CDR2 SFDVKD. This CDR3 has 15 amino acids. DNA for the CDR3: TGTGCCACCAGTGATGGAGGGTCCCGACCAGATACGCAGTATTTT. Protein: CATSDGGSRPDTQYF.

Regarding this clonotype: Just one base apart from a much larger clone, this may be a read error. J is TRBJ2-3 and V is TRBV6-2 or TRBV6-3; D is unclear. CDR1 is MNHEY, CDR2 SVGEGT, per germline. CDR3 length equals 11 residues. As DNA, the CDR3 is TGTGCCAGCAGCCACACAGATATGCAGTATTTT. Its protein product is CASSHTDMQYF.

This clonotype was detected only a few times. J is TRBJ1-5 and V is TRBV6-6, with D maybe TRBD1 (6 bases). Germline V lookup: CDR1 MNHNY, CDR2 SVGAGI (reference sequence). The CDR3 is made up of 17 amino acids. Trimming took off 4 bases at V and 0 bases at J, with 16 bases between the two ends. CDR3 coding DNA: TGTGCCAGCAGTTCGGAAACCACAGGGTATAGCAATCAGCCCCAGCATTTT. Translated, it gives CASSSETTGYSNQPQHF.

The sample holds a few counts of this clonotype. V is TRBV15 and J is TRBJ1-2; D not certain. The V end lost 5 bases, the J end lost 4 bases, and 11 bases lay between the germline ends. Germline CDR1 and CDR2: LNHNV and YYDKDF (reference sequence). CDR3 size: 13 residues. CDR3: CATSDGEFYGYTF. The CDR3 DNA reads TGTGCCACCAGCGATGGGGAGTTCTATGGCTACACCTTC.

CDR3 DNA sequence: TGTGCCAGCAGCCCGCACCGGACAGGGTGGAACACCGGGGAGCTGTTTTTT. This encodes CASSPHRTGWNTGELFF. The chain couples TRBV9 to TRBJ2-2, with 8 bases that match TRBD1. Trimming at V came to 4 bases and at J to 1 base, leaving 9 bases not matched to a gene. The germline CDR1 and CDR2 sequences are SGDLS and YYNGEE. The CDR3 extends over 17 amino acids.

The chain recombines TRBV30 with TRBJ2-7, with D tentatively TRBD1 (6 bases). Trimming cost V 1 base and J 3 bases, with 19 bases left between them. This CDR3 comprises 16 residues. Germline values: CDR1 GTSNPN, CDR2 SVGIG (reference sequence). CDR3 bases: TGTGCCTGGAGTGCCCCCCCCGTGACAGGTCACTACGAGCAGTACTTC. This codes for CAWSAPPVTGHYEQYF.

V and J are TRBV20-1 and TRBJ1-1; D possibly corresponds to TRBD1 (5 bases). The CDR3 runs to 14 residues. Looked up from germline, CDR1 is DFQATT and CDR2 is SNEGSKA (reference sequence). V lost 5 bases to trimming and J lost 0 bases, with 13 bases between them. The CDR3 loop reads CSAPRGGMNTEAFF. In nucleotides, the CDR3 is TGCAGTGCTCCTCGGGGCGGCATGAACACTGAAGCTTTCTTT.

The rearrangement uses TRBV6-5 and TRBJ1-2; 7 bases are shared with TRBD1. The CDR3 loop spans 16 amino acids. With V trimmed by 6 bases and J by 1 base, 11 bases remained unmatched. In germline, CDR1 is MNHEY, CDR2 SVGAGI. CDR3 DNA: TGTGCCAGCAGCTCCGGGAGAAGACAGGGTAACTATGGCTACACCTTC. Encoded protein: CASSSGRRQGNYGYTF.

This clonotype was observed many times. The chain employs TRBV5-1 and TRBJ2-3, with TRBD1 matching over 7 bases. Germline V CDR1 and CDR2: SGHRS, YFSETQ. V lost 1 base and J lost 2; bases outside the gene matches: 10. The CDR3 is 17 amino acids. The CDR3 here is CASSLFDRADYTDTQYF. In nucleotides, the CDR3 is TGCGCCAGCAGCTTGTTTGACAGGGCGGATTACACAGATACGCAGTATTTT.

This clonotype was seen a handful of times. The chain employs TRBV6-5 and TRBJ2-1; no definite D call. The CDR3 consists of 13 residues. Deletions cut 6 bases from V and 9 bases from J, with 15 bases between. The V gene's germline CDR1 is MNHEY and CDR2 SVGAGI. The CDR3 spells CASSRVRLGEQFF. The CDR3 bases are TGTGCCAGCAGCCGTGTGAGATTGGGTGAGCAGTTCTTC.

This clonotype occurred many times. The CDR3 here is CATEGGPGQGSGTGELFF. The CDR3 coding sequence is TGTGCCACCGAGGGGGGTCCGGGACAGGGTTCCGGCACCGGGGAGCTGTTTTTT. V and J are TRBV24-1 and TRBJ2-2; 9 nucleotides align to TRBD1. Trimming removed 9 bases from V and 4 bases from J; junction bases left unmatched: 17. The CDR3 totals 18 residues. Germline CDR1 reads KGHDR; CDR2 reads SFDVKD.

This clonotype appeared a few times. In DNA, the CDR3 is TGTGCCACCGGCGACTATAGGGGCGGCTACACCTTC. This translates into CATGDYRGGYTF. This chain links TRBV15 with TRBJ1-2; D perhaps matches TRBD1 (5 bases). CDR3 length: 12 residues. Trimming shortened V by 8 bases and J by 8 bases, and 15 bases separated the two germline ends. CDR1 and CDR2 (germline): LNHNV, YYDKDF (reference sequence).

This clonotype was found a few times. The chain joins TRBV5-1 to TRBJ1-3; 8 bases align to TRBD1. With V trimmed by 4 bases and J by 8 bases, 14 bases remained unmatched. This CDR3 spans 16 amino acids. Germline CDR1 and CDR2: SGHRS and YFSETQ. The CDR3 is CASSNGQGTLSDTIYF. CDR3 nucleotides: TGCGCCAGCAGCAACGGACAGGGAACATTATCAGACACCATATATTTT. The complete variable domain, with remaining parts taken from reference TRBV5-1 and TRBJ1-3, reads KAGVTQTPRYLIKTRGQQVTLSCSPISGHRSVSWYQQTPGQGLQFLFEYFSETQRNKGNFPGRFSGRQFSNSRSEMNVSTLELGDSALYLCASSNGQGTLSDTIYFGEGSWLTVV.

J is TRBJ2-6 and V is TRBV30, with TRBD1 matching over 8 bases. V shed 3 bases, J shed 4 bases, and the junction held 5 bases outside the gene matches. This CDR3 contains 15 residues. Germline V CDR1 and CDR2: GTSNPN, SVGIG (reference sequence). The CDR3 sequence is CAWRDRALGANVLTF. In DNA form, the CDR3 reads TGTGCCTGGAGGGACAGGGCTCTGGGGGCCAACGTCCTGACTTTC.

This clonotype was detected ten times or more. This chain connects TRBV10-2 to TRBJ1-1; D gene unclear. The CDR3 is 12 amino acids. In germline, CDR1 is WSHSY, CDR2 SAAADI. V lost 4 bases, J lost 2 bases, and 5 bases lay in between. The CDR3 region is CASSAQNTEAFF. In DNA form, the CDR3 reads TGCGCCAGCAGTGCACAAAACACTGAAGCTTTCTTT.

There are a few counts of this clonotype. This rearrangement joins TRBV12-3 or TRBV12-4 to TRBJ2-2; 7 nucleotides agree with TRBD1. There are 13 residues in the CDR3. Germline trimming cut 5 bases from V and 12 bases from J; bases unmatched to any gene: 9. The CDR3 DNA sequence: TGTGCCAGCAGTACCGGGACAGAGGGAAAGCTGTTTTTT. It translates to CASSTGTEGKLFF.

This clonotype was observed a few times. The chain couples TRBV10-3 to TRBJ1-1; D perhaps matches TRBD1 (5 bases). The CDR3 totals 13 residues. Germline V gene data show CDR1 as ENHRY and CDR2 as SYGVKD. Between the trimmed V and J ends, which lost 8 bases and 3 bases, there was a span of 13 bases. The CDR3 DNA reads as TGTGCCATCGGGGGGATCAGGGACACTGAAGCTTTCTTT. Its translation is CAIGGIRDTEAFF.

V and J are TRBV6-2 or TRBV6-3 and TRBJ2-3; unclear D gene. The V gene's germline CDR1 is MNHEY and CDR2 SVGEGT. With 0 bases removed from V and 2 bases from J, the gap between germline ends came to 9 bases. The CDR3 is made up of 15 amino acids. CDR3 region: CASSYSKVNTDTQYF. For the CDR3, the DNA is TGTGCCAGCAGTTACTCGAAGGTGAACACAGATACGCAGTATTTT.

The chain is built from TRBV7-9 and TRBJ2-4; D not resolved. V lost 1 base and J 4 bases, leaving 17 bases between the germline ends. This CDR3 region has 17 residues. From germline, CDR1 is SEHNR and CDR2 FQNEAQ (reference sequence). CDR3: CASSLVSLRDIKNIQYF. The CDR3 nucleotides are TGTGCCAGCAGCTTAGTAAGTCTGAGAGACATAAAAAACATTCAGTACTTC.